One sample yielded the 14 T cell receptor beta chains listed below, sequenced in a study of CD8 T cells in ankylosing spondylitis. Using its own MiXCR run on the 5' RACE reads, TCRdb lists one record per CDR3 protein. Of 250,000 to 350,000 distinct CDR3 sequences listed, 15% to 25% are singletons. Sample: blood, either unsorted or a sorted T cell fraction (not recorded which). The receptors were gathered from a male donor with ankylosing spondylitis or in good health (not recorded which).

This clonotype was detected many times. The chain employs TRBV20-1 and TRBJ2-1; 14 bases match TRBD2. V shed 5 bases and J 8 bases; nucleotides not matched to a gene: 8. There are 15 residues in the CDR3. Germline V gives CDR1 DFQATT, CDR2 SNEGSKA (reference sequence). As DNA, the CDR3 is TGCAGTGCTTCCGGGAGACTAGCGGGAGGGGATGAGCAGTTCTTC. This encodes CSASGRLAGGDEQFF.

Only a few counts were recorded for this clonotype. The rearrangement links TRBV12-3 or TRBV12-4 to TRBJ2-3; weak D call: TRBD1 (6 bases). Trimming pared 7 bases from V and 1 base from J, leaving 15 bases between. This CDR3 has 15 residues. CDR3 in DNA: TGTGCCAGCACCGCCCAGGACAGCCGCACAGATACGCAGTATTTT. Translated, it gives CASTAQDSRTDTQYF.

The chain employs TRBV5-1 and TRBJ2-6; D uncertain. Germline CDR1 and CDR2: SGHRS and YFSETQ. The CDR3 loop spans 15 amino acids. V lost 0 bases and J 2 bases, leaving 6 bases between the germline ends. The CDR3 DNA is TGCGCCAGCAGCTTGGTTCCGCCTGGGGCCAACGTCCTGACTTTC. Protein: CASSLVPPGANVLTF. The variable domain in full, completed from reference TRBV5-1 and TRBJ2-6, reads KAGVTQTPRYLIKTRGQQVTLSCSPISGHRSVSWYQQTPGQGLQFLFEYFSETQRNKGNFPGRFSGRQFSNSRSEMNVSTLELGDSALYLCASSLVPPGANVLTFGAGSRLTVL.

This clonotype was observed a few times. CDR3 sequence (DNA): TGCAGTGCTTCTACTACAGGGGAGGATAATGAAAAACTGTTTTTT. Encoded protein: CSASTTGEDNEKLFF. The chain combines TRBV20-1 with TRBJ1-4; 7 bases line up with TRBD1. The germline V gene encodes CDR1 DFQATT and CDR2 SNEGSKA (reference sequence). V trimming: 5 bases; J trimming: 4 bases; junction bases outside the gene matches: 10. The CDR3 is 15 residues long.

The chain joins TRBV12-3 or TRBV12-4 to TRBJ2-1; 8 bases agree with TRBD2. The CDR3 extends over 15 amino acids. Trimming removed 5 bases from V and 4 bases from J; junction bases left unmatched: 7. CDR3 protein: CASSIGTRGYNEQFF. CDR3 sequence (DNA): TGTGCCAGCAGTATAGGGACTAGAGGTTACAATGAGCAGTTCTTC.

The CDR3 bases are TGTGCCAGCAGTGAAGACAGGGGAGTACCAGATACGCAGTATTTT. This gives the protein CASSEDRGVPDTQYF. The genes are TRBV2 and TRBJ2-3, with 7 nucleotides matching TRBD1. Trimming removed 1 base from V and 4 bases from J; junction bases left unmatched: 5. Per germline, CDR1 SNHLY and CDR2 FYNNEI. The CDR3 runs 15 residues.

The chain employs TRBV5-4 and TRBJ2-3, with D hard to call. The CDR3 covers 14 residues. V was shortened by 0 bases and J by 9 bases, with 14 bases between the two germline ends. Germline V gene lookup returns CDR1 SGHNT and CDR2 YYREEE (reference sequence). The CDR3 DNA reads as TGTGCCAGCAGCTTGGAGGGCCCCCGTTTGACGCAGTATTTT. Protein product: CASSLEGPRLTQYF.

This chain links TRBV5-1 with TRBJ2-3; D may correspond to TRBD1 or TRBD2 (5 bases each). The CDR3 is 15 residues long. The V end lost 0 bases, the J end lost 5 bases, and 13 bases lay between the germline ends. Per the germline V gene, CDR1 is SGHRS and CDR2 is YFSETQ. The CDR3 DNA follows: TGCGCCAGCAGCTTGGTCGGGGAGAGGGGAGATACGCAGTATTTT. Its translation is CASSLVGERGDTQYF. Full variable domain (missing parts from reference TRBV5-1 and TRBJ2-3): KAGVTQTPRYLIKTRGQQVTLSCSPISGHRSVSWYQQTPGQGLQFLFEYFSETQRNKGNFPGRFSGRQFSNSRSEMNVSTLELGDSALYLCASSLVGERGDTQYFGPGTRLTVL.

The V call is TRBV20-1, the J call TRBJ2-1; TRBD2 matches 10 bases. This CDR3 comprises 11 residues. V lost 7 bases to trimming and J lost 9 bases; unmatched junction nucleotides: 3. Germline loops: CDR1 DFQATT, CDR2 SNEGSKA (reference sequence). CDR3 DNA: TGCAGTGTGGAGCGGGGGGGTGAGCAGTTCTTC. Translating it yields CSVERGGEQFF.

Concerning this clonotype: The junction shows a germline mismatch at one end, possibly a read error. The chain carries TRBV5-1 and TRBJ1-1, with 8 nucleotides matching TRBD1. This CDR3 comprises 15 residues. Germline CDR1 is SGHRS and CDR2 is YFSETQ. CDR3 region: CASGLSSRRDREAFF. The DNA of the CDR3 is TGCGCCAGCGGCTTGTCAAGCCGACGGGACAGGGAAGCTTTCTTT.

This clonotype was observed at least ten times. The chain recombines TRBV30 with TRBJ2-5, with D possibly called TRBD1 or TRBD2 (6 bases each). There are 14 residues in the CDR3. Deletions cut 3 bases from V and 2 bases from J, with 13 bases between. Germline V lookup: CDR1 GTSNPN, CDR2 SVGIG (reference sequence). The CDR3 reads CAWSGGGMQETQYF. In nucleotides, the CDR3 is TGTGCCTGGAGCGGGGGCGGGATGCAAGAGACCCAGTACTTC.

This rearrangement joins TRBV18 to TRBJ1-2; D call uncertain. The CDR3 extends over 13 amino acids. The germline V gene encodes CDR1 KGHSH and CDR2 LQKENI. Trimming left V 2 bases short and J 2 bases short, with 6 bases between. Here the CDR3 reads CASSPAINYGYTF. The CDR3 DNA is TGTGCCAGCTCACCAGCCATAAACTATGGCTACACCTTC.

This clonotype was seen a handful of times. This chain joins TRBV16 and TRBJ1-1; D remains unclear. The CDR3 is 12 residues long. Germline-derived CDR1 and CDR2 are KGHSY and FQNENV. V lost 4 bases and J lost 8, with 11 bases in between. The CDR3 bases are TGTGCCAGCAGCCCCAATGGGCCCGAAGCTTTCTTT. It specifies CASSPNGPEAFF.

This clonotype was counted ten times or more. The CDR3 DNA is TGTGCCATCAGTGAGATCGGCCCGAAGGGCGTCTACGAGCAGTACGTC. It yields the protein CAISEIGPKGVYEQYV. The chain links TRBV10-3 to TRBJ2-7; D unresolved. The germline V gene encodes CDR1 ENHRY and CDR2 SYGVKD. V was clipped by 2 bases and J by 3 bases, with 17 bases between them. CDR3 length equals 16 residues.